These 3 T cell receptor beta chains originate from one sample sequenced in a study of blood T cell repertoires in COVID-19. Assay: immunoSEQ multiplex PCR; the TCRdb copy retains only in-frame clones and omits some. The table includes 85,000 to 100,000 clones, more than 80% detected once. The material sequenced was peripheral blood. The receptor set was obtained from a man between 50 and 59 years old with active or convalescent COVID-19.

The chain recombines TRBV28 with TRBJ1-3, with 8 bases identical to TRBD1. The CDR3 sequence is 15 residues long. V gave up 2 bases and J gave up 2 bases; unmatched junction bases: 2. The germline V gene has CDR1 MDHEN and CDR2 SYDVKM. In nucleotides, the CDR3 is TGTGCCAGCAGTTTACGGACAGGGCCTGGAAACACCATATATTTT. It encodes CASSLRTGPGNTIYF.

The V and J genes are TRBV4-1 and TRBJ1-5; D gene unclear. The germline CDR1 and CDR2 sequences are MGHRA and YSYEKL. There are 13 residues in the CDR3. V lost 0 bases and J 3 bases, leaving 3 bases between the germline ends. Here the CDR3 reads CASSQDSNQPQHF. The CDR3 nucleotides read TGCGCCAGCAGCCAAGACTCCAATCAGCCCCAGCATTTT.

CDR3 coding DNA: TGTGCCAGTAGTGAGGGGAGGTACACTGAAGCTTTCTTT. As protein: CASSEGRYTEAFF. The rearrangement links TRBV19 to TRBJ1-1, with D perhaps matching TRBD1 (5 bases). This CDR3 is built from 13 residues. Per the germline V gene, CDR1 is LNHDA and CDR2 is SQIVND (reference sequence). V was clipped by 5 bases and J by 3 bases, with 10 bases between them. The whole variable domain, filled in from reference TRBV19 and TRBJ1-1, reads DGGITQSPKYLFRKEGQNVTLSCEQNLNHDAMYWYRQDPGQGLRLIYYSQIVNDFQKGDIAEGYSVSREKKESFPLTVTSAQKNPTAFYLCASSEGRYTEAFFGQGTRLTVV.